The present T cell receptor beta chain was sequenced within a study of blood T cell repertoires in COVID-19. The V gene's germline CDR1 is LGHNA and CDR2 YSLEER. V gave up 3 bases and J gave up 9 bases; unmatched junction bases: 5. The CDR3 is made up of 13 amino acids. A Seattle source enrolled patients during active infection and followed them longitudinally. Sequenced by immunoSEQ multiplex PCR; TCRdb stores in-frame clones only, minus some. The sample lists around 370,000 clones, 85% to 90% occurring once. The chain combines TRBV4-3 with TRBJ2-1; TRBD1 aligns across 7 bases. Sequenced input: peripheral blood. The sequence was collected from a woman between 65 and 79 years old with COVID-19, enrolled during active disease. The CDR3 is CASSHYRGIEQFF. CDR3 DNA sequence: TGCGCCAGCAGCCATTACAGGGGAATTGAGCAGTTCTTC.